The rows below give T cell receptor beta chains drawn from one sample of a study of blood T cell repertoires in COVID-19. Here immunoSEQ multiplex PCR was the method, and the copy in TCRdb shows in-frame clones only, minus some. The data contain some 62,000 clones, about nine tenths of them seen just once; the ten biggest clones take up 1% to 1.5%. Material for sequencing was peripheral blood. These receptors all stem from a woman older than 75 with acute or convalescent COVID-19. CDR3s leave out the opening cysteine and the closing phenylalanine or tryptophan. D genes are given only for firm matches. The size field is filled for only some rows; it gives once, few, many or a size class.

V gene: TRBV2
D gene: NA
clone size: NA
CDR3 protein: ASSRRFNQPQH

V gene: TRBV6-5
D gene: NA
clone size: NA
CDR3 protein: ASSRGGADQPQH

V gene: TRBV4-2
D gene: TRBD2
clone size: NA
CDR3 protein: ASSQLYGTSGYNEQF

V gene: TRBV30
D gene: NA
clone size: NA
CDR3 protein: AWDLGGNTIY

V gene: TRBV9
D gene: NA
clone size: NA
CDR3 protein: ASSAGQGNYGYT

V gene: TRBV28
D gene: TRBD1
clone size: medium-sized
CDR3 protein: ASSPGGQTSYEQY

V gene: TRBV21-1
D gene: NA
clone size: NA
CDR3 protein: ASSKCRDKYTGELF

V gene: TRBV10-3
D gene: NA
clone size: NA
CDR3 protein: AISESVGDISTFTSTDTQY

V gene: TRBV6-1
D gene: NA
clone size: NA
CDR3 protein: ASSVWEAANTGELF

V gene: TRBV6-5
D gene: TRBD1
clone size: NA
CDR3 protein: ASIPDRAYEAF

V gene: TRBV5-1
D gene: TRBD1
clone size: NA
CDR3 protein: ASSLAGQGGFDTQY

V gene: TRBV28
D gene: NA
clone size: NA
CDR3 protein: ASSLIPPPGAVEQY

V gene: TRBV5-5
D gene: NA
clone size: NA
CDR3 protein: ASSLDRVDYGYT